This entry is about one TCR beta chain. What it binds is not known. The data derive from a study of T cell repertoires in cytomegalovirus infection. V lost 3 bases and J lost 0, with 20 bases in between. The germline V gene encodes CDR1 MGHRA and CDR2 YSYEKL. The CDR3 has 19 residues. From the reads, TCRdb called clonotypes with MiXCR, one entry per CDR3 protein. The sample holds some 940,000 distinct CDR3 sequences; around 29% are singletons and the top ten take roughly 13%. The chain combines TRBV4-1 with TRBJ2-2; maybe TRBD2 (6 bases). This TCR derives from a human donor in good health (CMV status not recorded). Some clones in this sample may be carry-over from other donors' samples. The specimen was cultured CD8+ T cells from PBMCs, collected from culture after CMV antigen stimulation. The CDR3 bases are TGCGCCAGCAGCCATCGCCGGGGACTCCAAACCGCGAACACCGGGGAGCTGTTTTTT. Translating gives CASSHRRGLQTANTGELFF.